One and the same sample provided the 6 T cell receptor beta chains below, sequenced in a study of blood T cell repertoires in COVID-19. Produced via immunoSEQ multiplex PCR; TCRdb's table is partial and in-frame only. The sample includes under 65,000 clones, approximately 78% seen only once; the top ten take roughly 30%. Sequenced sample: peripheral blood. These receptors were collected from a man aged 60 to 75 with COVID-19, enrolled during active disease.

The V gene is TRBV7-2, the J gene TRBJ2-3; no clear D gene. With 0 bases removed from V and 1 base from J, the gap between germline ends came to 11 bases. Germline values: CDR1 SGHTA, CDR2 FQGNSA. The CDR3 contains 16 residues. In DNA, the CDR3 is TGTGCCAGCAGCTTAGCGCACGGTCAGGGCACAGATACGCAGTATTTT. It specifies CASSLAHGQGTDTQYF.

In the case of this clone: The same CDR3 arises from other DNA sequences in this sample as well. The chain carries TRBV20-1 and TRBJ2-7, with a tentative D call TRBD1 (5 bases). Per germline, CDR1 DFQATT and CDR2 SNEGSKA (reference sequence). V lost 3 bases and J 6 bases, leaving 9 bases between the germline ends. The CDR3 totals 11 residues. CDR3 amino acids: CSASQGSEQYF. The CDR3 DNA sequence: TGCAGTGCTAGTCAGGGTAGCGAGCAGTACTTC.

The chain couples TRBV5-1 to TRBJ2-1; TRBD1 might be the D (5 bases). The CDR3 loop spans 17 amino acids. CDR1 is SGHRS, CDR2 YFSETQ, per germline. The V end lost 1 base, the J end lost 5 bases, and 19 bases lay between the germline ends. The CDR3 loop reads CASSLLLFREQDNEQFF. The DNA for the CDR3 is TGCGCCAGCAGCTTGCTACTATTCAGGGAACAAGACAATGAGCAGTTCTTC.

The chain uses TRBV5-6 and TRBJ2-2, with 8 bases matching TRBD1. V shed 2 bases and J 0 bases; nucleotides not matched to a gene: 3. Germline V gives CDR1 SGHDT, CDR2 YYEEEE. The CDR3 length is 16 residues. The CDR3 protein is CASSFRDRPNTGELFF. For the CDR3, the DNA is TGTGCCAGCAGCTTTCGGGACAGGCCGAACACCGGGGAGCTGTTTTTT.

In DNA, the CDR3 is TGTGCCAGTAGTCAACGACAGGGACCAGATACGCAGTATTTT. It is translated as CASSQRQGPDTQYF. This sequence joins TRBV19 and TRBJ2-3; 7 positions match TRBD1. J gave up 4 bases and V 5 bases, and 6 bases lay outside the gene matches. Germline lookup yields CDR1 LNHDA and CDR2 SQIVND (reference sequence). The CDR3 runs 14 residues.

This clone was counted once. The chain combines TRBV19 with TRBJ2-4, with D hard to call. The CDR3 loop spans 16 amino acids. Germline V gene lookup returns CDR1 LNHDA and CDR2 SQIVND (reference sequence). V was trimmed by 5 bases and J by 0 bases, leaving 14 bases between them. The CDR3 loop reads CASSSIGGIAKNIQYF. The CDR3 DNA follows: TGTGCCAGTAGTTCCATTGGCGGAATAGCCAAAAACATTCAGTACTTC.